This T cell receptor beta chain was profiled in a study of beta chain features in type 1 diabetes. Study results and caveats: HLA effects on TCRB rearrangement stayed unresolved here.

The study reverse transcribed the entire isolated RNA, so it sequenced expressed TCRB transcripts. Some clones are missing from TCRdb's copy, which holds only in-frame ones; the method was immunoSEQ multiplex PCR. The data contain about 410,000 clones, approximately 15% of them singletons. Note on this clone: Its antigen remains unknown.

Germline V CDR1 and CDR2: MNHEY, SMNVEV (reference sequence). V dropped 7 bases and J dropped 9 bases, with 19 bases sitting between them. This CDR3 has 15 amino acids. This clonotype originated in a man younger than 40 in good health. Sequencing input: naive CD4+ T cells from blood. The V call is TRBV27, the J call TRBJ1-6; possibly TRBD1 for D (5 bases). The CDR3 here is CASTTGRGRGSPLHF. The CDR3, as DNA: TGTGCCAGCACAACGGGGAGGGGACGGGGTTCACCCCTCCACTTT.